This T cell receptor (beta chain) was profiled in a study of shared clonotypes between healthy human individuals. Sequenced by immunoSEQ multiplex PCR; TCRdb stores in-frame clones only, minus some. Of roughly 2.4 million clones listed, approximately 96% are singletons. General study points: Several donors showed sharing of about 5.5% of naive CD4 clonotypes. Limited genetic and exposure-history diversity came from having few donors.

On this clone: The target antigen is unknown.

Unmatched junction bases numbered 8, after V lost 0 bases and J lost 8 bases. This CDR3 has 16 amino acids. Germline CDR1 is MGHRA and CDR2 is YSYEKL. Sequenced: naive CD4+ T cells sorted from blood. Subset denoted: CD45RA+ positively selected. The chain employs TRBV4-1 and TRBJ2-1, with 9 bases aligning to TRBD2. This clonotype was obtained from a man aged 18 to 30 in good health. CDR3 amino acids: CASSQDRVAGDYEQFF. Here the CDR3 DNA reads TGCGCCAGCAGCCAAGATAGGGTAGCGGGGGACTATGAGCAGTTCTTC.